Included here is one T cell receptor (beta chain) sequence, with context. Repertoires were generated with immunoSEQ multiplex PCR, while TCRdb's copy carries only in-frame clones and drops some. The sample lists around 150,000 clones; about nine tenths were seen once. The source of the sample is a study of control samples from healthy donors and cancer patients. This CDR3 spans 15 amino acids. Trimming at V came to 8 bases and at J to 5 bases, leaving 11 bases not matched to a gene. CDR1 and CDR2 from the germline V gene are KGHDR and SFDVKD. Sequenced material: blood. This chain links TRBV24-1 with TRBJ2-1; 7 bases agree with TRBD1. This receptor was identified in a man between 25 and 39 years old in good health. The CDR3 spells CATTSTGVGDNEQFF. The CDR3 DNA follows: TGTGCCACCACAAGCACAGGGGTTGGCGACAATGAGCAGTTCTTC.